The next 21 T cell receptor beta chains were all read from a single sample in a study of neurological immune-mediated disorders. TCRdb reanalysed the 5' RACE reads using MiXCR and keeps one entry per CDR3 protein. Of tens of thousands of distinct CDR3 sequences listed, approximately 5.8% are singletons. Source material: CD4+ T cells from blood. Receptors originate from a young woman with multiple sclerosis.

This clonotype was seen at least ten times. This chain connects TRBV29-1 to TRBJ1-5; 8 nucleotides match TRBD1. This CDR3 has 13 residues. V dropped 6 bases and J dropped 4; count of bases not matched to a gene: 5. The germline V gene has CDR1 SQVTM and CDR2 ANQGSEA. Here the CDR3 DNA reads TGCAGCGTGAGCCAGGGGGCGAATCAGCCCCAGCATTTT. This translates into CSVSQGANQPQHF.

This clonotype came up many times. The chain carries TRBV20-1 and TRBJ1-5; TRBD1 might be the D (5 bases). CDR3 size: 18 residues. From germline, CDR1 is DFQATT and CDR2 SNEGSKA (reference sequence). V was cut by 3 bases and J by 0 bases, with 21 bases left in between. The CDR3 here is CSARGSQRGRYSNQPQHF. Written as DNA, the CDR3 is TGCAGTGCTAGGGGATCACAGCGGGGGAGATATAGCAATCAGCCCCAGCATTTT.

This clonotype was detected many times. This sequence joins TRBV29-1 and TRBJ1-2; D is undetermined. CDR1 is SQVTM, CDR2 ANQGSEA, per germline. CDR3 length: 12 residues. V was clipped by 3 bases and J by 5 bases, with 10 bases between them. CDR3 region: CSVDTAGYGYTF. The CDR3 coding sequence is TGCAGCGTTGATACGGCGGGGTATGGCTACACCTTC. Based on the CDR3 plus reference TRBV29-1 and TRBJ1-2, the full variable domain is SAVISQKPSRDICQRGTSLTIQCQVDSQVTMMFWYRQQPGQSLTLIATANQGSEATYESGFVIDKFPISRPNLTFSTLTVSNMSPEDSSIYLCSVDTAGYGYTFGSGTRLTVV.

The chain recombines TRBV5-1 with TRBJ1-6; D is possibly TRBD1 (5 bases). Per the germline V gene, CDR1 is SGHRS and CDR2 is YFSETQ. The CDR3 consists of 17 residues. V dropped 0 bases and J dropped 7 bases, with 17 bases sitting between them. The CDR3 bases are TGCGCCAGCAGCTTGGAGTCCAGGGCAGTTGCGAATTCACCCCTCCACTTT. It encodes CASSLESRAVANSPLHF.

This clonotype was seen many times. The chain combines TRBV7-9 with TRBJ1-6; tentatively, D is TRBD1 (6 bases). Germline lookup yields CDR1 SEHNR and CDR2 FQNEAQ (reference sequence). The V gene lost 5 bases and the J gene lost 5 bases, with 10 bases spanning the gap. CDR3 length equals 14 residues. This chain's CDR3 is CASSPTGNNSPLHF. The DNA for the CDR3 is TGTGCCAGCAGCCCGACAGGCAATAATTCACCCCTCCACTTT.

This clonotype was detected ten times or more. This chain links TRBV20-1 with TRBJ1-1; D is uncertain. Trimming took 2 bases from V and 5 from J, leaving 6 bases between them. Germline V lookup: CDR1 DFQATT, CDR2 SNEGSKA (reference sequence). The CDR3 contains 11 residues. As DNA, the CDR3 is TGCAGTGCTAGAAAGAAGACTGAAGCTTTCTTT. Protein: CSARKKTEAFF.

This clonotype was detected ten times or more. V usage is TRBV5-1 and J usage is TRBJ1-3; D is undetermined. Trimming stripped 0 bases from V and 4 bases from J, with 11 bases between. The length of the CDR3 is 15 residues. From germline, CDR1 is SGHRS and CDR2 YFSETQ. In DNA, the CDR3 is TGCGCCAGCAGCTTGGACAGTCGCTTAGGAAACACCATATATTTT. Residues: CASSLDSRLGNTIYF.

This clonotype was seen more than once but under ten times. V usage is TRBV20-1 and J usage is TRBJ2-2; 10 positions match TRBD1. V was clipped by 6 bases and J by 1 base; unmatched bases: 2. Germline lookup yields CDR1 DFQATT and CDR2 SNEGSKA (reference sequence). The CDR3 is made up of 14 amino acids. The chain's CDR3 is CSARDRGNTGELFF. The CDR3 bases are TGCAGTGCGCGGGACAGGGGGAACACCGGGGAGCTGTTTTTT.

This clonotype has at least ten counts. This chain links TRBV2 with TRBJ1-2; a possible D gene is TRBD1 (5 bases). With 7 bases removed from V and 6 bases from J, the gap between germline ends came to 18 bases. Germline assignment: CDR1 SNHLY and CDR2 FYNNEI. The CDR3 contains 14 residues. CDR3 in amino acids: CASTGPGRTDGYTF. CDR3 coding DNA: TGTGCCAGCACCGGACCGGGGCGCACTGATGGCTACACCTTC. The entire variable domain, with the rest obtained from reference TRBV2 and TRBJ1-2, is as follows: EPEVTQTPSHQVTQMGQEVILRCVPISNHLYFYWYRQILGQKVEFLVSFYNNEISEKSEIFDDQFSVERPDGSNFTLKIRSTKLEDSAMYFCASTGPGRTDGYTFGSGTRLTVV.

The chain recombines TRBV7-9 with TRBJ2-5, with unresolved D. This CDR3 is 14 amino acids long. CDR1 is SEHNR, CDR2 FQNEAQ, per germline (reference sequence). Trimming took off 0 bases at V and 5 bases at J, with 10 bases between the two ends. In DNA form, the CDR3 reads TGTGCCAGCAGCTTAGCGGAACTTCGGGAGACCCAGTACTTC. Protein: CASSLAELRETQYF.

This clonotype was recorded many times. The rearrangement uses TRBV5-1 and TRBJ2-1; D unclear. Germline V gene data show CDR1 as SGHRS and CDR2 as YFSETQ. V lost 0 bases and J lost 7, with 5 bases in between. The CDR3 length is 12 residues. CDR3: CASSLVRNEQFF. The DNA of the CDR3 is TGCGCCAGCAGCTTGGTTCGAAATGAGCAGTTCTTC.

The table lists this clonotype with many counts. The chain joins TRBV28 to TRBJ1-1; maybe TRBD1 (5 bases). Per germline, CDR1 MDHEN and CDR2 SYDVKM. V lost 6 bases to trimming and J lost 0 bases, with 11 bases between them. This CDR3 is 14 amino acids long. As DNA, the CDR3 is TGTGCCAGCAGCTATGCAGGGTTGAACACTGAAGCTTTCTTT. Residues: CASSYAGLNTEAFF.

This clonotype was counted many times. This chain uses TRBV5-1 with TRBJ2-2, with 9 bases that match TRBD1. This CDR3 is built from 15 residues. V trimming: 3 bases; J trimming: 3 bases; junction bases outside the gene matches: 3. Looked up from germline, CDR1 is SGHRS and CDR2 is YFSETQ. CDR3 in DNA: TGCGCCAGCAGCTCCCGGACAGGGGACACCGGGGAGCTGTTTTTT. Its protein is CASSSRTGDTGELFF. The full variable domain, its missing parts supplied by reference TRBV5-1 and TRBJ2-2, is KAGVTQTPRYLIKTRGQQVTLSCSPISGHRSVSWYQQTPGQGLQFLFEYFSETQRNKGNFPGRFSGRQFSNSRSEMNVSTLELGDSALYLCASSSRTGDTGELFFGEGSRLTVL.

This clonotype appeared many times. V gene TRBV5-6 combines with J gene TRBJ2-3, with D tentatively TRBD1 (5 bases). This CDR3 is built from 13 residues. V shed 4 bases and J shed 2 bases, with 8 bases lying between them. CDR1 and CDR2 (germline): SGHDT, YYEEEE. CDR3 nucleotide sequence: TGTGCCAGCAGCGACAGTATCACAGATACGCAGTATTTT. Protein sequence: CASSDSITDTQYF.

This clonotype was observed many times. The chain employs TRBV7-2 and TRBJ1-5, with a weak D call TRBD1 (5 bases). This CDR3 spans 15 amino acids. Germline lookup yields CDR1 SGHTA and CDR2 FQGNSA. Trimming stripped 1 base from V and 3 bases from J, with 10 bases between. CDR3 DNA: TGTGCCAGCAGCTTAGGGGACGCTTACAATCAGCCCCAGCATTTT. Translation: CASSLGDAYNQPQHF.

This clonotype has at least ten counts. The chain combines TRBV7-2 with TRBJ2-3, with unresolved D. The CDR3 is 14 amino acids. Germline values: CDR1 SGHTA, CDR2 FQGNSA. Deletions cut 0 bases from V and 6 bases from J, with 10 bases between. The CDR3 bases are TGTGCCAGCAGCTTAGCTGGGTTGGGCGATACGCAGTATTTT. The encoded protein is CASSLAGLGDTQYF.

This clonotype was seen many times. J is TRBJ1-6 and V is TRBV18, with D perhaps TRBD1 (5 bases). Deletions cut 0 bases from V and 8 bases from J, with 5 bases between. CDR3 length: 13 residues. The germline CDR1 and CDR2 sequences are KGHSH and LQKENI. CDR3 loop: CASSPPGDSPLHF. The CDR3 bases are TGTGCCAGCTCACCACCGGGGGATTCACCCCTCCACTTT.

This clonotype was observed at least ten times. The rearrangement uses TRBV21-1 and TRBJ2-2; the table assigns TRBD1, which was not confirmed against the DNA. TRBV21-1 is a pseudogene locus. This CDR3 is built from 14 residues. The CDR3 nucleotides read TGTGCCAGCATCCCGGGACAAGACACCGGGGAGCTGTTTTTT. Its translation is CASIPGQDTGELFF.

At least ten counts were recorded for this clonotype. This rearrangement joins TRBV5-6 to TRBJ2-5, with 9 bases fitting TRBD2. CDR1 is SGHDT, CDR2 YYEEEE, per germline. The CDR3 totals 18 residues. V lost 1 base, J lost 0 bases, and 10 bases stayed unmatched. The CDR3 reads CASSLYATSGTYQETQYF. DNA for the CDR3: TGTGCCAGCAGCTTGTATGCGACTAGCGGAACTTACCAAGAGACCCAGTACTTC. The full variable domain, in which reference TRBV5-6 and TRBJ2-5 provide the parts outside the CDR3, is DAGVTQSPTHLIKTRGQQVTLRCSPKSGHDTVSWYQQALGQGPQFIFQYYEEEERQRGNFPDRFSGHQFPNYSSELNVNALLLGDSALYLCASSLYATSGTYQETQYFGPGTRLLVL.

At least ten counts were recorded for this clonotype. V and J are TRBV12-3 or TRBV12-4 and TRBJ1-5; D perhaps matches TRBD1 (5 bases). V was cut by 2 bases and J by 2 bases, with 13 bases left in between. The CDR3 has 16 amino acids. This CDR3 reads CASSLRVGDGNQPQHF. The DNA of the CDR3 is TGTGCCAGCAGTTTAAGGGTCGGGGACGGCAATCAGCCCCAGCATTTT.

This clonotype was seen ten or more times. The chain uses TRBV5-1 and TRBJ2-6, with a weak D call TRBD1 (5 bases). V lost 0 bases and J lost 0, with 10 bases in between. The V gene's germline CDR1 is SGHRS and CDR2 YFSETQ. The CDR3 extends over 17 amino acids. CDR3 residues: CASSLARQTSGANVLTF. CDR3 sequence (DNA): TGCGCCAGCAGCTTGGCCCGACAGACCTCTGGGGCCAACGTCCTGACTTTC.